This TCR beta chain is drawn from a study of cytomegalovirus exposure and HLA in healthy donors. Researchers ran the PCR with 60 Vbeta and 13 Jbeta primers. Data came from immunoSEQ multiplex PCR; TCRdb stores just in-frame clones and leaves some out. The sample lists about 96,000 clones, 64% occurring once. Study results and limitations: The listing of 150 or so TCR beta chains classed them as cytomegalovirus-associated. Using a false discovery rate of 0.05, a later analysis showed that some 16,000 TCR beta sequences were associated with HLA alleles.

A word on this clone: What it binds is not known.

Germline CDR1 MDHEN, CDR2 SYDVKM. The CDR3 spans 13 residues. The trim removed 8 bases at V and 1 base at J, leaving 4 bases unmatched. The specimen was PBMCs. The chain combines TRBV28 with TRBJ1-2; 7 bases match TRBD1. The receptor comes from a man aged 55 to 69 in good health and CMV-seronegative. The CDR3 DNA reads as TGTGCCAGCCGGGACAGTTTTAACTATGGCTACACCTTC. Translation: CASRDSFNYGYTF.